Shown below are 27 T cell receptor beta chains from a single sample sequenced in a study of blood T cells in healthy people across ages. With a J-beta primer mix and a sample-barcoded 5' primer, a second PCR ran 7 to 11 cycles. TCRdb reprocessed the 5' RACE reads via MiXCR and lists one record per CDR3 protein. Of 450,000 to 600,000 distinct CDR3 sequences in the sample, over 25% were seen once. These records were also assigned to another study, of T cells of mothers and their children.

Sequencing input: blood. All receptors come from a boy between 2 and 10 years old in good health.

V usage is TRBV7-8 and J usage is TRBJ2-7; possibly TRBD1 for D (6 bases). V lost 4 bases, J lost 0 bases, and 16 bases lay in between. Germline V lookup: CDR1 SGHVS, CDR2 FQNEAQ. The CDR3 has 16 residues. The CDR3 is CASSYRTAHISYEQYF. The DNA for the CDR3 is TGTGCCAGCAGCTACAGGACAGCTCACATCTCCTACGAGCAGTACTTC.

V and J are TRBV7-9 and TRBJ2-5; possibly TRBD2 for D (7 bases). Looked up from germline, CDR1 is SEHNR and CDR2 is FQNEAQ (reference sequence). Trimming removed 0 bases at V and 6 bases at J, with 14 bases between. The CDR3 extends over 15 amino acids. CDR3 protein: CASSLAGGPEQTQYF. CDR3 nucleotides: TGTGCCAGCAGCTTAGCGGGGGGGCCGGAACAGACCCAGTACTTC.

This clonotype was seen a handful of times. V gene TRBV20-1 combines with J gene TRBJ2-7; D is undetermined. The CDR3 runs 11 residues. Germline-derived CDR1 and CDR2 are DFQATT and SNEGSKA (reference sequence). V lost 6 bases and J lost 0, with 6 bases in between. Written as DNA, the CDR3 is TGCAGTGCAACCCGCTCCTACGAGCAGTACTTC. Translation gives CSATRSYEQYF.

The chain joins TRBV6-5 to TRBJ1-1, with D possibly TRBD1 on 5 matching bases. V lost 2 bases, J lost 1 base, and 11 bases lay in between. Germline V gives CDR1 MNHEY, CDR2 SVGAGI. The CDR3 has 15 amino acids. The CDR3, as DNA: TGTGCCAGCAGTTACCTCGGACATCAGAACACTGAAGCTTTCTTT. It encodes CASSYLGHQNTEAFF.

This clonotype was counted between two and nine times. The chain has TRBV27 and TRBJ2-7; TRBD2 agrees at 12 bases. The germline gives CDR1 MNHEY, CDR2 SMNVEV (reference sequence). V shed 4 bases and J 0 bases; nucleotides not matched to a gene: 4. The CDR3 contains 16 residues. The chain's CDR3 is CASSSGTSGFSYEQYF. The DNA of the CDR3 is TGTGCCAGCAGTTCAGGGACTAGCGGGTTCTCCTACGAGCAGTACTTC.

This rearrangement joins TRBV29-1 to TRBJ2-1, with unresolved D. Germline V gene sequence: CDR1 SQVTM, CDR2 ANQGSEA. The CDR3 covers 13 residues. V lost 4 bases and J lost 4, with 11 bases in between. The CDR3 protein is CSVAARLYNEQFF. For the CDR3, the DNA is TGCAGCGTTGCAGCCCGACTTTACAATGAGCAGTTCTTC.

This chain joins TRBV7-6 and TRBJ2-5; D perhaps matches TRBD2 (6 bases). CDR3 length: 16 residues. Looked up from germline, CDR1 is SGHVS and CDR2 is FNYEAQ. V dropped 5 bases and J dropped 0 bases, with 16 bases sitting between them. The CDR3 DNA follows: TGTGCCAGCAGCCCTTCTCCTCGGGGGTACCAAGAGACCCAGTACTTC. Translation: CASSPSPRGYQETQYF.

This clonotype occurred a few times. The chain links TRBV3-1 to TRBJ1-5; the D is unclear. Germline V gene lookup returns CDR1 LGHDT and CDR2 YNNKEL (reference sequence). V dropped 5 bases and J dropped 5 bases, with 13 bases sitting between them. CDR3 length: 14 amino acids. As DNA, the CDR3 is TGTGCCAGCAGCTCCACCCGGGGTGATCAGCCCCAGCATTTT. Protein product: CASSSTRGDQPQHF.

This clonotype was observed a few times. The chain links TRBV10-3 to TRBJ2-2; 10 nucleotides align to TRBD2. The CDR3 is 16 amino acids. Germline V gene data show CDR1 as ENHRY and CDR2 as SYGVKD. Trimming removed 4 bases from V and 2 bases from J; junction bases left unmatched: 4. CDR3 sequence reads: CAISGRLAGNTGELFF. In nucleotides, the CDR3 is TGTGCCATCAGTGGGAGACTAGCGGGTAACACCGGGGAGCTGTTTTTT.

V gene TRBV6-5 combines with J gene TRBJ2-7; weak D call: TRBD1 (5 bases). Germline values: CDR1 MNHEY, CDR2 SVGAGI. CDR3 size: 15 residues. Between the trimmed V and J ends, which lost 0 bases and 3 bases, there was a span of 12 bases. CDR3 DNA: TGTGCCAGCAGTTACTCAGGGGCAGATATCTACGAGCAGTACTTC. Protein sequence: CASSYSGADIYEQYF.

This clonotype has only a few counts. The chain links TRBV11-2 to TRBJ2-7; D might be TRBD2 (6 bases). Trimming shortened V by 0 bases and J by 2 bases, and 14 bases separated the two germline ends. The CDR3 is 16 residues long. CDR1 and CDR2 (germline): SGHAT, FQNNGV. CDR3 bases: TGTGCCAGCAGCTTAGAGCGGGGACTGTCGACCTACGAGCAGTACTTC. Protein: CASSLERGLSTYEQYF.

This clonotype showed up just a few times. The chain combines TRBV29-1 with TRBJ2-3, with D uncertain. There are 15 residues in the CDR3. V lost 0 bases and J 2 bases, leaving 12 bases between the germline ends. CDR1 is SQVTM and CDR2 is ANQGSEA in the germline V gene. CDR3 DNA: TGCAGCGTTGAAGATTCTCGGCGGATCACAGATACGCAGTATTTT. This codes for CSVEDSRRITDTQYF.

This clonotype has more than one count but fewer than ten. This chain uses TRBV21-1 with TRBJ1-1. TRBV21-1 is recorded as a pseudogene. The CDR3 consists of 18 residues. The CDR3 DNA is TGTGCCAGCAGCAAATCAGGTTGCGTACCACCCATGAACACTGAAGCTTTCTTT. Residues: CASSKSGCVPPMNTEAFF.

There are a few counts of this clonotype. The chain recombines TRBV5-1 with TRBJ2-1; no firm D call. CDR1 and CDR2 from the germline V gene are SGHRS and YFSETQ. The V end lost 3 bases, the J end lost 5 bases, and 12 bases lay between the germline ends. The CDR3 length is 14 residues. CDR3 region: CASSSASEHNEQFF. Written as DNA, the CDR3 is TGCGCCAGCAGCTCCGCGAGCGAACACAATGAGCAGTTCTTC.

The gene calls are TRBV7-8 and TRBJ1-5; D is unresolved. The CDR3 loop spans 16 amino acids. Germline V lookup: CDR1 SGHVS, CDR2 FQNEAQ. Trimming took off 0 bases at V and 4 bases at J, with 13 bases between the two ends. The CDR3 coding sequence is TGTGCCAGCAGCTTAGCGTTGGTCAGCGCTAATCAGCCCCAGCATTTT. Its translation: CASSLALVSANQPQHF. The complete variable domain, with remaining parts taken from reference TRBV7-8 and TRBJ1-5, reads GAGVSQSPRYKVAKRGQDVALRCDPISGHVSLFWYQQALGQGPEFLTYFQNEAQLDKSGLPSDRFFAERPEGSVSTLKIQRTQQEDSAVYLCASSLALVSANQPQHFGDGTRLSIL.

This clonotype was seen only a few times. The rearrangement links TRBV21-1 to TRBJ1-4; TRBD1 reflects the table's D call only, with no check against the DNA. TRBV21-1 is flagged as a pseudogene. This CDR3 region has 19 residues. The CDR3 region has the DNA TGTGCCGACGTGGGGCTCGGAAGGGGGGGGCGCGCAGCTAATGAAAAACTGTTTTTT. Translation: CADVGLGRGGRAANEKLFF.

The CDR3 DNA reads as TGCAGTGCTAGAAGGGACGGTAGGGGTTCGGGAGAGACCCAGTACTTC. Amino acid sequence: CSARRDGRGSGETQYF. This chain uses TRBV20-1 with TRBJ2-5, with D possibly being TRBD1 or TRBD2 (5 bases each). V lost 2 bases to trimming and J lost 4 bases, with 20 bases between them. Germline V lookup: CDR1 DFQATT, CDR2 SNEGSKA (reference sequence). The CDR3 spans 16 residues.

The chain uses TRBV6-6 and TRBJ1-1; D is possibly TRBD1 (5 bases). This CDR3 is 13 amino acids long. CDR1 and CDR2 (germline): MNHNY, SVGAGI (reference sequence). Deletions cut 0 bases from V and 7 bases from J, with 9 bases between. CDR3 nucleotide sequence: TGTGCCAGCAGTTACTCGCGAGGGGATGAAGCTTTCTTT. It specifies CASSYSRGDEAFF.

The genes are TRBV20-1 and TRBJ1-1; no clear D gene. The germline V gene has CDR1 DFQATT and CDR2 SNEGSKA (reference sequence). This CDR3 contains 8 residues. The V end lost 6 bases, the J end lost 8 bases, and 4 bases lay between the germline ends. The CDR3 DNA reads TGCAGTGCAGCCGAAGCTTTCTTT. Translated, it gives CSAAEAFF.

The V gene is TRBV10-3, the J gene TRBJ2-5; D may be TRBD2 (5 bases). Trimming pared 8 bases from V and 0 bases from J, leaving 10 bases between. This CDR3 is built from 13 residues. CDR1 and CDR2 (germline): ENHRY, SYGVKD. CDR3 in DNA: TGTGCCATCGGAGGACGTAACCAAGAGACCCAGTACTTC. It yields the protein CAIGGRNQETQYF.

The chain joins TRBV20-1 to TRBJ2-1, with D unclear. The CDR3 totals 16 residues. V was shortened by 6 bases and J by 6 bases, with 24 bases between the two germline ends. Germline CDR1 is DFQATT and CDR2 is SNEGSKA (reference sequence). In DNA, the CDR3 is TGCAGTGCGCGCCCAAGAACCAGCCCGGTGGGCAATGAGCAGTTCTTC. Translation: CSARPRTSPVGNEQFF.

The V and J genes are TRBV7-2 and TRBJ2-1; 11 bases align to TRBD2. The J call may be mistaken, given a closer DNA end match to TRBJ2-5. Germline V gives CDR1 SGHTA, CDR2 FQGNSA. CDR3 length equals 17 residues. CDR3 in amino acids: CASSRRTSGLGYETQYF. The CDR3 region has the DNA TGTGCCAGCAGCAGGCGGACTAGCGGGTTGGGTTACGAGACCCAGTACTTC.

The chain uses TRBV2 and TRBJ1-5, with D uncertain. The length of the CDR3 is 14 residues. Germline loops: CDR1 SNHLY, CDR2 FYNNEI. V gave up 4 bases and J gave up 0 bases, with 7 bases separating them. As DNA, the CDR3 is TGTGCCAGCAGTGGTTCCTATAGCAATCAGCCCCAGCATTTT. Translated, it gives CASSGSYSNQPQHF.

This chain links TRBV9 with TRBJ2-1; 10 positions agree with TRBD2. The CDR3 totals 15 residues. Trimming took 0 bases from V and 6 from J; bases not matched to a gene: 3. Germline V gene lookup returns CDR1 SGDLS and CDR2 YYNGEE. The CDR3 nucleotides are TGTGCCAGCAGCGTAGGAGCGGGAGGGGGCAATGAGCAGTTCTTC. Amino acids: CASSVGAGGGNEQFF.

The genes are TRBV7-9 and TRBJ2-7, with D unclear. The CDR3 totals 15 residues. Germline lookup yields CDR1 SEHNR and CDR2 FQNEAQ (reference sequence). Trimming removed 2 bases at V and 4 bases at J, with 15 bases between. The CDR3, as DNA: TGTGCCAGCAGCTTAAGACCGTCAATCACTTACGAGCAGTACTTC. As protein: CASSLRPSITYEQYF.

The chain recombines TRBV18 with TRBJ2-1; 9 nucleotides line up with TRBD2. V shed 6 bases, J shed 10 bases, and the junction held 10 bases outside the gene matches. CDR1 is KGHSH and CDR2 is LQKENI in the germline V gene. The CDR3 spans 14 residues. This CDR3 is CASSGGLAVEEQFF. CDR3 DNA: TGTGCCAGCTCGGGGGGACTAGCAGTTGAGGAGCAGTTCTTC.

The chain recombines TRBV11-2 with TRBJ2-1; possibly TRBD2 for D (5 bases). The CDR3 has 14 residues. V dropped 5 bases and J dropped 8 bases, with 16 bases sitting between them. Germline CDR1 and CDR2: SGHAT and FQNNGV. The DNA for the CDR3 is TGTGCCAGCAGCGTACTTTCTAGCTTGGATGAGCAGTTCTTC. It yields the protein CASSVLSSLDEQFF.